This T cell receptor beta chain was sequenced for a study of cytotoxic CD8 clonotypes in ibrutinib-treated CLL. General study points: Baseline-level clonality went beyond age-matched healthy donors and moved in step with circulating CD8+ T-cell counts. Sustained-remission and progressing patients had different sampling times.

V trimming: 7 bases; J trimming: 4 bases; junction bases outside the gene matches: 6. Per the germline V gene, CDR1 is MNHEY and CDR2 is SMNVEV (reference sequence). The CDR3 spans 14 residues. For this clone: Its antigen is not identified.

A 1 in 200,000 to 1 in 1 million T cell depth was the sequencing target. Repertoires were generated with immunoSEQ multiplex PCR, while TCRdb's copy carries only in-frame clones and drops some. The repertoire holds roughly 180,000 clones, with around 70% as singletons. The specimen comprised PBMCs, sampled after 24 months of ibrutinib treatment. J is TRBJ1-1 and V is TRBV27; 10 bases agree with TRBD1. The sequence derives from a human donor with chronic lymphocytic leukemia. This CDR3 is CASKGTGVFTEAFF. DNA of the CDR3: TGTGCCAGCAAAGGGACAGGGGTTTTCACTGAAGCTTTCTTT.